Here is one T cell receptor beta chain with its context. Its antigen is undetermined. The data were obtained in a study of vaccination and CD4 T cells after COVID-19. About the study: Overlapping spike peptides of SARS-CoV-2, HCoV-NL63, HCoV-OC43 and HCoV-229E stimulated the cells.

Cultured CD4+ T cells had their DNA profiled by the Oncomine TCR Beta short-read assay. In TCRdb, the PCR reads were re-called with MiXCR into one record per CDR3 protein. The table shows 9,000 to 15,000 distinct CDR3 sequences, with about 61% occurring only once. The treatment here: roughly 11-day PBMC culture with coronavirus spike peptide pools or control peptides (ViraFEST assay). Peptide-pool expansion of antigen-specific T cells preceded TCR sequencing in ViraFEST. After being plated at over 1.5 million per well, PBMCs were cultured with about 10 IU/ml IL-2 and approximately 10 ug/ml peptide pools. Whole-study findings and limits: Looking at convalescent patients, a median around 84% of reactive clones were present only post-vaccination.

The germline gives CDR1 KGHSH, CDR2 LQKENI. The CDR3 contains 16 residues. Trimming removed 5 bases from V and 1 base from J, with 17 bases in between. This receptor was identified in a human donor who had recovered from COVID-19. The rearrangement links TRBV18 to TRBJ1-1; tentatively, D is TRBD1 (6 bases). The sequenced sample consisted of CD4+ T cells from blood, cultured in vitro. CDR3 DNA: TGTGCCAGCTCATCACAACAGGGTAGGGGGAACACTGAAGCTTTCTTT. This translates into CASSSQQGRGNTEAFF.